The 8 T cell receptor beta chains presented below share a single source sample, sequenced in a study of blood T cell repertoires in COVID-19. TCRdb's table, derived via immunoSEQ multiplex PCR, lists solely in-frame clones and lacks some. This sample yields about 240,000 clones, of which about 83% are seen a single time; around 12% belongs to the top ten. Sample: peripheral blood. Receptors were obtained from a man older than 75 with acute or convalescent COVID-19.

The V call is TRBV7-9, the J call TRBJ2-3; 9 nucleotides align to TRBD2. Looked up from germline, CDR1 is SEHNR and CDR2 is FQNEAQ (reference sequence). The CDR3 spans 17 residues. The V gene end was trimmed by 5 bases and the J gene end by 4 bases; junction bases not matched to a gene: 13. The CDR3 sequence is CASSLSRSSGSPDTQYF. CDR3 DNA sequence: TGTGCCAGCAGCCTCTCAAGAAGTAGCGGGAGCCCAGATACGCAGTATTTT. Full variable domain (missing parts from reference TRBV7-9 and TRBJ2-3): DTGVSQNPRHKITKRGQNVTFRCDPISEHNRLYWYRQTLGQGPEFLTYFQNEAQLEKSRLLSDRFSAERPKGSFSTLEIQRTEQGDSAMYLCASSLSRSSGSPDTQYFGPGTRLTVL.

The V gene is TRBV20-1, the J gene TRBJ2-7, with D possibly matching TRBD1 (6 bases). CDR1 is DFQATT, CDR2 SNEGSKA, per germline (reference sequence). The CDR3 totals 14 residues. V lost 3 bases to trimming and J lost 4 bases, with 16 bases between them. CDR3 DNA sequence: TGCAGTGCTAGTCTGGGGGCTCCTCTTTACGAGCAGTACTTC. It codes for CSASLGAPLYEQYF.

The genes are TRBV6-5 and TRBJ1-5; TRBD1 is a possible D gene (6 bases). CDR3 length equals 14 residues. V lost 5 bases, J lost 2 bases, and 10 bases lay in between. Germline loops: CDR1 MNHEY, CDR2 SVGAGI. The CDR3 bases are TGTGCCAGCAGTCCCCACAGGGGCAATCAGCCCCAGCATTTT. Its protein is CASSPHRGNQPQHF.

This clone appeared a single time. This chain uses TRBV3-1 (or the pseudogene TRBV3-2) with TRBJ2-2; 7 bases are shared with TRBD2. The CDR3 contains 15 residues. After removal of 4 bases from V and 5 bases from J, the junction contained 7 bases not matched to a gene. Germline V gene sequence: CDR1 LGHDT, CDR2 YNNKEL (reference sequence). The CDR3 region has the DNA TGTGCCAGCAGCCGGGGAGGGAGCCGAACCGGGGAGCTGTTTTTT. This codes for CASSRGGSRTGELFF.

This clone has more than one count but fewer than ten. The DNA for the CDR3 is TGTGCCAGCAGTTTACCCGTTAGCAATCAGCCCCAGCATTTT. This gives the protein CASSLPVSNQPQHF. The chain links TRBV27 to TRBJ1-5; D not resolved. Germline V gene sequence: CDR1 MNHEY, CDR2 SMNVEV (reference sequence). The length of the CDR3 is 14 residues. Trimming shortened V by 2 bases and J by 0 bases, and 5 bases separated the two germline ends.

The gene calls are TRBV5-1 and TRBJ2-7; no definite D call. CDR3 length: 11 residues. Germline CDR1 reads SGHRS; CDR2 reads YFSETQ. V dropped 4 bases and J dropped 2 bases, with 4 bases sitting between them. The CDR3 nucleotides read TGCGCCAGCAGCCTAGCCTACGAGCAGTACTTC. Its translation is CASSLAYEQYF.

The chain links TRBV5-1 to TRBJ2-2, with 8 positions matching TRBD1. This CDR3 comprises 15 residues. The trim removed 7 bases at V and 2 bases at J, leaving 7 bases unmatched. Germline V CDR1 and CDR2: SGHRS, YFSETQ. The CDR3 bases are TGCGCCAGCGGTTCGACAGGGGTCAACACCGGGGAGCTGTTTTTT. Protein: CASGSTGVNTGELFF.

V usage is TRBV2 and J usage is TRBJ1-2; D might be TRBD1 (6 bases). Trimming removed 7 bases at V and 4 bases at J, with 13 bases between. The CDR3 covers 13 residues. From germline, CDR1 is SNHLY and CDR2 FYNNEI. The CDR3 loop is CASTSDRLYGYTF. The DNA of the CDR3 is TGTGCCAGCACCTCGGACAGACTCTATGGCTACACCTTC.